This T cell receptor (beta chain) was recovered during a study of radiation and T cells in renal cell carcinoma. Assay used: immunoSEQ multiplex PCR; TCRdb lists only in-frame clones, some missing. The profile shows some 78,000 clones, 89% of them singletons. Time point of the sample: blood 4 weeks post-SBRT, at nephrectomy. The treatment: 15 Gy SBRT to primary tumor, nephrectomy 4 weeks later. The CDR3 has 14 residues. Germline V CDR1 and CDR2: MNHNS, SASEGT. Unmatched junction bases numbered 8, after V lost 6 bases and J lost 6 bases. Sample: blood, taken from a patient whose treatment included radiotherapy and nephrectomy. The rearrangement joins TRBV6-1 to TRBJ1-5, with 7 nucleotides matching TRBD1. This TCR was sampled from a woman between 65 and 79 years old with renal cell carcinoma. CDR3 sequence reads: CASRPQGSGQPQHF. CDR3 nucleotides: TGTGCCAGCAGACCACAGGGGTCCGGTCAGCCCCAGCATTTT.